Presented here are 26 T cell receptor beta chains from one specimen sequenced in a study of long-term antiretroviral therapy in people with HIV. The assay, immunoSEQ v3.0, was run at survey level. Sequencing was performed with immunoSEQ multiplex PCR; in TCRdb, only in-frame clones are kept and a portion is missing. This table holds about 16,000 clones, less than 80% found once. The material was unsorted PBMCs, obtained 1.5 years before starting antiretroviral therapy. The receptors originated from a woman in her forties or fifties with HIV.

The CDR3 DNA reads TGCGCCAGCAGTGACGGGAGCAATCAGCCCCAGCATTTT. It yields the protein CASSDGSNQPQHF. This rearrangement joins TRBV10-1 to TRBJ1-5; D is unclear. V was trimmed by 3 bases and J by 1 base, leaving 4 bases between them. Germline V gene data show CDR1 as WNHNN and CDR2 as SYGVQD (reference sequence). The CDR3 totals 13 residues.

This chain links TRBV5-6 with TRBJ1-3; D is uncertain. Germline V lookup: CDR1 SGHDT, CDR2 YYEEEE. The length of the CDR3 is 14 residues. Trimming left V 0 bases short and J 2 bases short, with 6 bases between. CDR3 nucleotide sequence: TGTGCCAGCAGCTTGGAAGGGACTGGAAACACCATATATTTT. Translation gives CASSLEGTGNTIYF.

This sequence joins TRBV7-9 and TRBJ1-4, with no clear D. The germline CDR1 and CDR2 sequences are SEHNR and FQNEAQ (reference sequence). The CDR3 consists of 12 residues. Trimming took 1 base from V and 14 from J, leaving 11 bases between them. The CDR3 sequence: CASSLEGRSLFF. The DNA of the CDR3 is TGTGCCAGCAGCTTAGAGGGCAGGTCCCTGTTTTTT.

This chain links TRBV11-3 with TRBJ2-2; no clear D. Germline V gene lookup returns CDR1 SGHNT and CDR2 YENEEA. The ends were cut back, 5 bases at V and 8 bases at J, with 12 bases in the middle. The CDR3 consists of 13 residues. CDR3 region: CASSARLSGELFF. CDR3 bases: TGTGCCAGCAGCGCCCGACTGAGTGGGGAGCTGTTTTTT.

This clone was seen a handful of times. V gene TRBV14 combines with J gene TRBJ1-1; D gene uncertain. Germline assignment: CDR1 SGHDN and CDR2 FVKESK. Trimming left V 8 bases short and J 1 base short, with 11 bases between. The CDR3 extends over 13 amino acids. The CDR3 DNA is TGTGCCAGCGGAGGTACCCAGAACACTGAAGCTTTCTTT. As protein: CASGGTQNTEAFF.

This clone was recorded a few times. The genes are TRBV25-1 and TRBJ1-6; D is ambiguous. Germline CDR1 and CDR2: MGHDK and SYGVNS. V was trimmed by 6 bases and J by 0 bases, leaving 6 bases between them. The CDR3 has 14 residues. CDR3 sequence: CASRSSSYNSPLHF. For the CDR3, the DNA is TGTGCCAGCAGGAGTAGCTCCTATAATTCACCCCTCCACTTT.

This chain connects TRBV5-4 to TRBJ2-7, with D hard to call. The ends were cut back, 4 bases at V and 2 bases at J, with 10 bases in the middle. Germline V gives CDR1 SGHNT, CDR2 YYREEE (reference sequence). The CDR3 loop spans 13 amino acids. The CDR3 sequence: CASSTIPAYEQYF. In nucleotides, the CDR3 is TGTGCCAGCAGCACCATACCCGCCTACGAGCAGTACTTC.

The table lists this clone with a few counts. The chain recombines TRBV5-4 with TRBJ2-3, with D tentatively TRBD2 (7 bases). Trimming took 5 bases from V and 6 from J, leaving 16 bases between them. Germline CDR1 reads SGHNT; CDR2 reads YYREEE (reference sequence). This CDR3 spans 14 amino acids. For the CDR3, the DNA is TGTGCCAGCAGGCCGGGGGGCGTCGGTGATACGCAGTATTTT. Translating gives CASRPGGVGDTQYF.

The rearrangement joins TRBV13 to TRBJ1-1, with a possible D match to TRBD1 (5 bases). The CDR3 length is 13 residues. The V end was cut by 4 bases, the J end by 6 bases, with 12 bases between. From germline, CDR1 is PRHDT and CDR2 FYEKMQ (reference sequence). The CDR3 is CASSWALGPEAFF. For the CDR3, the DNA is TGTGCCAGCAGCTGGGCCCTGGGGCCTGAAGCTTTCTTT.

The count of this clone is one. The V and J genes are TRBV5-4 and TRBJ1-4; D possibly corresponds to TRBD1 (6 bases). The V end was cut by 3 bases, the J end by 0 bases, with 15 bases between. The CDR3 covers 17 residues. Germline V gene sequence: CDR1 SGHNT, CDR2 YYREEE (reference sequence). The CDR3 DNA is TGTGCCAGCAGCTCGCGTCCCGGGACATCAACTAATGAAAAACTGTTTTTT. This encodes CASSSRPGTSTNEKLFF.

In its sample, this clone was seen a few times. The J gene is TRBJ1-2, the V gene TRBV18; D perhaps matches TRBD1 (5 bases). Trimming shortened V by 3 bases and J by 8 bases, and 13 bases separated the two germline ends. The CDR3 totals 13 residues. The germline CDR1 and CDR2 sequences are KGHSH and LQKENI. The CDR3: CASSPGAGRGYTF. The CDR3 DNA is TGTGCCAGCTCACCTGGGGCAGGGAGGGGCTACACCTTC.

The rearrangement joins TRBV18 to TRBJ1-1; no clear D. The V and J ends lost 5 bases and 4 bases respectively, with 11 bases between them. The length of the CDR3 is 13 residues. Germline-derived CDR1 and CDR2 are KGHSH and LQKENI. This CDR3 reads CASSWGEATEAFF. CDR3 in DNA: TGTGCCAGCTCATGGGGAGAGGCCACTGAAGCTTTCTTT.

A single count supports this clone. The chain joins TRBV29-1 to TRBJ2-1; 8 positions agree with TRBD2. The junction had 11 bases not matched to a gene; V was cut back by 3 bases and J by 4 bases. This CDR3 region has 16 residues. Germline V gene sequence: CDR1 SQVTM, CDR2 ANQGSEA. This chain's CDR3 is CSVEERGSGVYNEQFF. As DNA, the CDR3 is TGCAGCGTTGAGGAGCGTGGTAGCGGGGTTTACAATGAGCAGTTCTTC.

The V call is TRBV11-2, the J call TRBJ2-7, with 10 bases lining up with TRBD1. The CDR3 has 16 amino acids. After removal of 1 base from V and 3 bases from J, the junction contained 6 bases not matched to a gene. Germline CDR1 and CDR2: SGHAT and FQNNGV. The CDR3 sequence: CASSLVVGTGVYEQYV. The CDR3 coding sequence is TGTGCCAGCAGCTTAGTAGTCGGGACAGGGGTCTACGAGCAGTACGTC.

This clone is deemed medium-sized. V usage is TRBV27 and J usage is TRBJ1-5; D unresolved. Germline assignment: CDR1 MNHEY and CDR2 SMNVEV (reference sequence). There are 14 residues in the CDR3. V shed 4 bases and J shed 0 bases, with 7 bases lying between them. The CDR3 DNA is TGTGCCAGCAGTTCGGGGTATAGCAATCAGCCCCAGCATTTT. Translated: CASSSGYSNQPQHF.

V gene TRBV10-3 combines with J gene TRBJ2-2; D possibly corresponds to TRBD2 (7 bases). The CDR3 spans 14 residues. Trimming cost V 8 bases and J 7 bases, with 17 bases left between them. Per the germline V gene, CDR1 is ENHRY and CDR2 is SYGVKD. CDR3 residues: CAIGGGGPGGELFF. In nucleotides, the CDR3 is TGTGCCATCGGTGGGGGGGGGCCTGGCGGGGAGCTGTTTTTT.

The rearrangement uses TRBV27 and TRBJ2-5, with no clear D. The CDR3 contains 14 residues. Germline CDR1 and CDR2: MNHEY and SMNVEV (reference sequence). Trimming took 3 bases from V and 5 from J, leaving 13 bases between them. DNA of the CDR3: TGTGCCAGCAGTTTTCGAGTGGGTCAGGAGACCCAGTACTTC. This encodes CASSFRVGQETQYF.

This clone has more than one count but fewer than ten. The chain uses TRBV27 and TRBJ1-3, with TRBD1 matching over 8 bases. CDR3 length: 14 amino acids. V lost 9 bases to trimming and J lost 0 bases; unmatched junction nucleotides: 4. Germline lookup yields CDR1 MNHEY and CDR2 SMNVEV (reference sequence). In DNA, the CDR3 is TGTGCCAGTCGGACAGGGCCCTCTGGAAACACCATATATTTT. This translates into CASRTGPSGNTIYF.

V gene TRBV7-2 combines with J gene TRBJ1-5; 7 nucleotides line up with TRBD1. The CDR3 runs to 14 residues. J lost 7 bases, V lost 5 bases, and 8 bases had no gene match. Per the germline V gene, CDR1 is SGHTA and CDR2 is FQGNSA. CDR3 residues: CASSGEGQWQPQHF. The CDR3 bases are TGTGCCAGCAGCGGAGAGGGACAGTGGCAGCCCCAGCATTTT.

This clone has only a few counts. The chain has TRBV6-5 and TRBJ1-2; no reliable D call. Trimming took 0 bases from V and 0 from J, leaving 8 bases between them. The CDR3 is made up of 15 amino acids. CDR1 and CDR2 (germline): MNHEY, SVGAGI. CDR3 region: CASSYSGRANYGYTF. DNA of the CDR3: TGTGCCAGCAGTTACTCTGGCAGAGCTAACTATGGCTACACCTTC.

J is TRBJ2-7 and V is TRBV19, with D uncertain. Trimming stripped 5 bases from V and 5 bases from J, with 13 bases between. The CDR3 is 13 residues long. Germline CDR1 and CDR2: LNHDA and SQIVND (reference sequence). CDR3 coding DNA: TGTGCCAGTAGTCTGGGTCGACGGGACGAGCAGTACTTC. Translating it yields CASSLGRRDEQYF.

The genes are TRBV5-1 and TRBJ2-3, with a tentative D call TRBD1 (6 bases). V lost 0 bases, J lost 1 base, and 12 bases lay in between. The CDR3 covers 16 residues. Germline V lookup: CDR1 SGHRS, CDR2 YFSETQ. The CDR3 DNA reads as TGCGCCAGCAGCTTGGAGGCAGGGGCCCGCACAGATACGCAGTATTTT. Protein product: CASSLEAGARTDTQYF.

The V call is TRBV13, the J call TRBJ2-5; 7 nucleotides match TRBD1. Germline CDR1 PRHDT, CDR2 FYEKMQ (reference sequence). V dropped 7 bases and J dropped 0; count of bases not matched to a gene: 2. The CDR3 consists of 13 residues. The CDR3 nucleotides read TGTGCCAGCACCGGGACAGACCAAGAGACCCAGTACTTC. Residues: CASTGTDQETQYF.

The V gene is TRBV7-3, the J gene TRBJ1-1; possible D gene TRBD1, 6 bases. This CDR3 region has 13 residues. Looked up from germline, CDR1 is SGHTA and CDR2 is FQGTGA. The germline V and J ends were trimmed by 5 bases and 1 base, with 8 bases remaining between them. CDR3 sequence (DNA): TGTGCCAGCAGCGAACAGGGGAACACTGAAGCTTTCTTT. It encodes CASSEQGNTEAFF.

The chain links TRBV6-6 to TRBJ1-1, with 7 bases identical to TRBD1. Germline V gene lookup returns CDR1 MNHNY and CDR2 SVGAGI (reference sequence). The CDR3 sequence is 14 residues long. Losses at the gene ends were 5 bases for V and 5 bases for J; bases not matched to a gene: 8. This CDR3 is CASSLGGAGTEAFF. CDR3 in DNA: TGTGCCAGCAGTCTAGGGGGCGCCGGGACTGAAGCTTTCTTT.

The rearrangement links TRBV5-1 to TRBJ2-1; 12 bases match TRBD2. CDR1 and CDR2 (germline): SGHRS, YFSETQ. This CDR3 has 16 amino acids. V shed 3 bases, J shed 2 bases, and the junction held 3 bases outside the gene matches. This CDR3 is CASSSTSGSPYNEQFF. The DNA of the CDR3 is TGCGCCAGCAGCTCGACTAGCGGGAGCCCCTACAATGAGCAGTTCTTC.